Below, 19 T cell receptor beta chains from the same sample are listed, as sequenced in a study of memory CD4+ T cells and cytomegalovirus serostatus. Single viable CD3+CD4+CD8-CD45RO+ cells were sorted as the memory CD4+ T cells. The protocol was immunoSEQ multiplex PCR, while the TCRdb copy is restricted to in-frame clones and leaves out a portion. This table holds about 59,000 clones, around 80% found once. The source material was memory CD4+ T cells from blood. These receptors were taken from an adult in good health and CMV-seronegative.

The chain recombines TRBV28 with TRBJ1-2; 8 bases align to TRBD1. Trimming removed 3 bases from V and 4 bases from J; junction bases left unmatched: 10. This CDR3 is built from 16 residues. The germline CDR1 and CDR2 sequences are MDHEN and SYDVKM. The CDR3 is CASSLIAAGGGYGYTF. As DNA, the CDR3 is TGTGCCAGCAGTTTGATCGCGGCAGGGGGCGGCTATGGCTACACCTTC.

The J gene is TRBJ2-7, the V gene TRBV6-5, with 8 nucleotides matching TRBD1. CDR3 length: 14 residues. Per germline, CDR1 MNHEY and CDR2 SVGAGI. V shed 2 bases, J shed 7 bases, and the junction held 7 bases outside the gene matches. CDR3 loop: CASSYGGQEHEQYF. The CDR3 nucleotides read TGTGCCAGCAGTTACGGGGGACAGGAGCATGAGCAGTACTTC.

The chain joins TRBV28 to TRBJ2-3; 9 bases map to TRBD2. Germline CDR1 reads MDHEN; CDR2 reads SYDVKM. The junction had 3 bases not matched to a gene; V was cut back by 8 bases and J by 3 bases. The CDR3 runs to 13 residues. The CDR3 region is CASAGGGTDTQYF. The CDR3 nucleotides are TGTGCCAGCGCGGGAGGGGGGACAGATACGCAGTATTTT.

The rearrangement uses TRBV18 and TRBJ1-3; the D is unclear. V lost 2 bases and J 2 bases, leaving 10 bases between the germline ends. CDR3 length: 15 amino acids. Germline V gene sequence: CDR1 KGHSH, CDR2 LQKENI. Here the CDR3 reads CASSPIPDTGNTIYF. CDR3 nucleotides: TGTGCCAGCTCACCAATCCCAGATACTGGAAACACCATATATTTT.

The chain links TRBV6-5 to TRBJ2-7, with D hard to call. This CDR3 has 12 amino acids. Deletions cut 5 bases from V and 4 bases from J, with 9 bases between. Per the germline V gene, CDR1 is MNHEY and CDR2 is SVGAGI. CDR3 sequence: CASSQPEYEQYF. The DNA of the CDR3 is TGTGCCAGCAGTCAGCCAGAGTACGAGCAGTACTTC.

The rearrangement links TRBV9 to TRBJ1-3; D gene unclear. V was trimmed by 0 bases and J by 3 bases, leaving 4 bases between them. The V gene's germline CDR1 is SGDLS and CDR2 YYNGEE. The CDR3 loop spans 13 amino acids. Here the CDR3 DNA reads TGTGCCAGCAGCGTAGCGGGTGGAAACACCATATATTTT. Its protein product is CASSVAGGNTIYF.

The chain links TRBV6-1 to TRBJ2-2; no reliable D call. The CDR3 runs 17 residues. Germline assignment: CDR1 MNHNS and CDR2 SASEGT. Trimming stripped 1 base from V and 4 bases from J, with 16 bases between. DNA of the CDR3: TGTGCCAGCAGTGAAGTCCAGGCCCGATTCGGCACCGGGGAGCTGTTTTTT. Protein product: CASSEVQARFGTGELFF.

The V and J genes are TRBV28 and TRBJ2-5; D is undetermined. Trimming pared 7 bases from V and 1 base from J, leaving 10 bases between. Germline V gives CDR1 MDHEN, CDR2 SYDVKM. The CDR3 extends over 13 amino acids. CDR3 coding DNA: TGTGCCAGCAACCCTAGGATCCAAGAGACCCAGTACTTC. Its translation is CASNPRIQETQYF.

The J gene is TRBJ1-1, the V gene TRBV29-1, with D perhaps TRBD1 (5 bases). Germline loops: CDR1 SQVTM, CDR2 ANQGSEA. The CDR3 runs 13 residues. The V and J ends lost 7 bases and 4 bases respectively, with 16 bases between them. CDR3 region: CSGGGRAGTEAFF. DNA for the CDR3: TGCAGCGGAGGTGGCAGGGCGGGCACTGAAGCTTTCTTT.

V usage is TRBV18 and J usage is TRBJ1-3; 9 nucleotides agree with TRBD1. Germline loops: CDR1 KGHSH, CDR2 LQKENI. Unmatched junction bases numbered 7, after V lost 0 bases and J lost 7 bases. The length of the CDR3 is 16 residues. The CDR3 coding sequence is TGTGCCAGCTCACCACCGGGACAGGGATTCAGGAACACCATATATTTT. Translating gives CASSPPGQGFRNTIYF.

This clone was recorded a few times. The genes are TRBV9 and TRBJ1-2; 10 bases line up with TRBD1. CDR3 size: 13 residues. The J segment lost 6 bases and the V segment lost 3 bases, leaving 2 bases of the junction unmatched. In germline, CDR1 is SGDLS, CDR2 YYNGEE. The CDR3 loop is CASSETGGDGYTF. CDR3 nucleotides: TGTGCCAGCAGCGAGACAGGGGGCGATGGCTACACCTTC. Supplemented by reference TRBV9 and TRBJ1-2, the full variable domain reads DSGVTQTPKHLITATGQRVTLRCSPRSGDLSVYWYQQSLDQGLQFLIQYYNGEERAKGNILERFSAQQFPDLHSELNLSSLELGDSALYFCASSETGGDGYTFGSGTRLTVV.

In nucleotides, the CDR3 is TGCGCCAGCAGCTTGTGGGGCAGCACAGATACGCAGTATTTT. Translating it yields CASSLWGSTDTQYF. This rearrangement joins TRBV5-1 to TRBJ2-3; TRBD1 might be the D (5 bases). The CDR3 sequence is 14 residues long. V shed 1 base and J shed 0 bases, with 6 bases lying between them. Germline values: CDR1 SGHRS, CDR2 YFSETQ.

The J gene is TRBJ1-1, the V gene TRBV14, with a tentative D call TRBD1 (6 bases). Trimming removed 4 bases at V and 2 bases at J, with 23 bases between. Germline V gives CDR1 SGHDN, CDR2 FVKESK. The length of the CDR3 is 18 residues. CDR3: CASSRWGGAAFQNTEAFF. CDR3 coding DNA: TGTGCCAGCAGCCGGTGGGGGGGCGCCGCTTTTCAAAACACTGAAGCTTTCTTT.

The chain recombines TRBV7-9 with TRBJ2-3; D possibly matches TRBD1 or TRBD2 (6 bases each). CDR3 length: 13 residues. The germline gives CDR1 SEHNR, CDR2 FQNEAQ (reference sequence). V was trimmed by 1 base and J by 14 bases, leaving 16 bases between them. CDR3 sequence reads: CASSLGRLEGGYF. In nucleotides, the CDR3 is TGTGCCAGCAGCTTAGGCCGACTAGAAGGGGGGTATTTT.

The CDR3 sequence: CASSRYSSYEQYF. The CDR3 DNA reads as TGTGCCAGCAGCCGGTATAGCTCCTACGAGCAGTACTTC. The chain couples TRBV14 to TRBJ2-7; D remains unclear. Trimming took off 4 bases at V and 0 bases at J, with 7 bases between the two ends. Germline V gene data show CDR1 as SGHDN and CDR2 as FVKESK. CDR3 size: 13 residues. Filled out from reference TRBV14 and TRBJ2-7, the complete variable domain reads EAGVTQFPSHSVIEKGQTVTLRCDPISGHDNLYWYRRVMGKEIKFLLHFVKESKQDESGMPNNRFLAERTGGTYSTLKVQPAELEDSGVYFCASSRYSSYEQYFGPGTRLTVT.

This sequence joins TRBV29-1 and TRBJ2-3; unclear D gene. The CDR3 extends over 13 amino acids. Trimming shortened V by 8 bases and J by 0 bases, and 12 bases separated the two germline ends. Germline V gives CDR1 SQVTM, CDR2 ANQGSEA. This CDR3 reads CSFAVTSTDTQYF. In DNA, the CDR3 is TGCAGCTTCGCGGTAACTAGCACAGATACGCAGTATTTT.

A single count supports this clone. The CDR3 DNA reads as TGCAGCGTTGAGACGGGACAGGGTACCGACGAGCAGTACTTC. Translating it yields CSVETGQGTDEQYF. This rearrangement joins TRBV29-1 to TRBJ2-7; TRBD1 aligns across 9 bases. This CDR3 is 14 amino acids long. Germline V CDR1 and CDR2: SQVTM, ANQGSEA. Trimming removed 3 bases from V and 5 bases from J; junction bases left unmatched: 8.

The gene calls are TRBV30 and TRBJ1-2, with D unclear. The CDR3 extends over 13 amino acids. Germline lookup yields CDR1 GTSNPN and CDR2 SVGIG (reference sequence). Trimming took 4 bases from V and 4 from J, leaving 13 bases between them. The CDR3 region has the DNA TGTGCCTGGAACTCCCTTCGAAGCTATGGCTACACCTTC. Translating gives CAWNSLRSYGYTF.

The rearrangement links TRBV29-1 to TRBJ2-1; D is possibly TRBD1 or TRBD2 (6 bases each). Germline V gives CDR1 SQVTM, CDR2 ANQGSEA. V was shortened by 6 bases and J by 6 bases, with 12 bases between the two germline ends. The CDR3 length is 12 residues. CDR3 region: CSVERGVNEQFF. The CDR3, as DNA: TGCAGCGTCGAAAGGGGGGTCAATGAGCAGTTCTTC.